Reported below is one TCR beta chain. Its antigen is undetermined. Investigators produced naive CD8 libraries from roughly 20,000 to 1,000,000 sorted cells, drawing on 10%, 30% or 50% RNA. TCRdb reprocessed the PCR reads with MiXCR, giving one entry per CDR3 protein. The data show around 470,000 distinct CDR3 sequences, with around 21% seen just once and 0.7% to 0.95% held by the top ten. The data originate from a study of molecular identifiers for immune sequencing clone quantification. General study points: Over 99% of effector molecules, yet under 1% of naive-cell molecules, were held by clones above 20 RNA copies. Underestimation of highly expanded clone sizes could arise where identical TCR molecules share a barcode. Jurkat TCR RNA spiked in from one cell (amid 950,000 to 1,000,000 naive cells) was reportedly detectable.

Sequencing input: naive CD8+ T cells from blood, with Jurkat cell RNA spiked in. Sample subset: FACS-sorted CD8+CD4-CCR7+CD45RA+ naive T cells. The receptor comes from a human donor in good health. Some libraries in this study had Jurkat cell RNA spiked in.

In DNA form, the CDR3 reads TGCAGCGTTTCAGTCAACTATGGCTACACCTTC. Protein sequence: CSVSVNYGYTF. The J gene is TRBJ1-2, the V gene TRBV29-1; D is ambiguous. Germline assignment: CDR1 SQVTM and CDR2 ANQGSEA. This CDR3 has 11 amino acids. V was trimmed by 5 bases and J by 2 bases, leaving 6 bases between them.